These 12 T cell receptor beta chains came from one sample sequenced in a study of blood T cells in healthy people across ages. With a J-beta primer mix and a sample-barcoded 5' primer, a second PCR ran roughly 6 to 12 cycles. TCRdb itself ran the 5' RACE reads through MiXCR, one entry per CDR3 protein. The sample yields roughly 1.6 million distinct CDR3 sequences, approximately 32% seen once. Sequencing was done on a sample of blood. The receptors come from a woman aged 25 to 39 in good health.

The V and J genes are TRBV30 and TRBJ2-5; D might be TRBD1 or TRBD2, each matching 5 bases. Judging by the DNA end, TRBJ2-7 fits better; the J call may be wrong. Germline-derived CDR1 and CDR2 are GTSNPN and SVGIG (reference sequence). The length of the CDR3 is 13 residues. This CDR3 is CAWRGTGFYEQYF. The CDR3 coding sequence is TGTGCCTGGAGGGGGACGGGGTTTTACGAGCAGTACTTC.

The V and J genes are TRBV5-5 and TRBJ1-2, with 8 bases lining up with TRBD1. The germline V gene has CDR1 SGHKS and CDR2 YYEKEE (reference sequence). The V and J ends lost 5 bases and 8 bases, in that order; junction bases with no gene match: 8. This CDR3 has 13 residues. The CDR3 bases are TGTGCCAGCAGGCCGGACAGGGCTAGGGGCTACACCTTC. This encodes CASRPDRARGYTF. Looking up the rest from reference TRBV5-5 and TRBJ1-2 gives the full variable domain: DAGVTQSPTHLIKTRGQQVTLRCSPISGHKSVSWYQQVLGQGPQFIFQYYEKEERGRGNFPDRFSARQFPNYSSELNVNALLLGDSALYLCASRPDRARGYTFGSGTRLTVV.

The gene calls are TRBV4-1 and TRBJ1-4; D remains unclear. Germline assignment: CDR1 MGHRA and CDR2 YSYEKL. This CDR3 comprises 18 residues. Trimming removed 4 bases at V and 4 bases at J, with 22 bases between. CDR3 region: CASSRLAAGRTFNEKLFF. The CDR3 nucleotides are TGCGCCAGCAGCCGACTAGCCGCCGGGAGAACTTTTAATGAAAAACTGTTTTTT.

This clonotype was counted between two and nine times. The J gene is TRBJ2-5, the V gene TRBV3-1; 11 positions agree with TRBD2. The J segment lost 4 bases and the V segment lost 5 bases, leaving 9 bases of the junction unmatched. Germline V gene lookup returns CDR1 LGHDT and CDR2 YNNKEL (reference sequence). There are 16 residues in the CDR3. CDR3 nucleotides: TGTGCCAGCAGCTCCCGTTCTAGCGGGGGGCGAGAGACCCAGTACTTC. Translation: CASSSRSSGGRETQYF.

The chain uses TRBV6-2 or TRBV6-3 and TRBJ1-6; D is perhaps TRBD1 (5 bases). CDR3 length equals 14 residues. Germline CDR1 and CDR2: MNHEY and SVGEGT. V was shortened by 8 bases and J by 8 bases, with 16 bases between the two germline ends. CDR3 region: CASRGFLRDSPLHF. In DNA, the CDR3 is TGTGCCAGCCGGGGCTTCCTCCGAGATTCACCCCTCCACTTT.

Of note for this clonotype: One end of the junction varies from germline; a read error may be responsible. The chain employs TRBV27 and TRBJ1-4, with D perhaps matching TRBD1 (6 bases). CDR1 and CDR2 from the germline V gene are MNHEY and SMNVEV (reference sequence). The CDR3 runs to 15 residues. As DNA, the CDR3 is TGTGCCAGCAGTTTATCGCTGGGGGCGGTTGAAAAACGGTTTTTT. It encodes CASSLSLGAVEKRFF.

This clonotype has just a few counts. The genes are TRBV18 and TRBJ2-5; TRBD2 aligns across 7 bases. Germline CDR1 and CDR2: KGHSH and LQKENI. Trimming removed 3 bases from V and 2 bases from J; junction bases left unmatched: 15. The CDR3 is made up of 18 amino acids. CDR3 in amino acids: CASSPPIFGDYQQETQYF. The DNA of the CDR3 is TGTGCCAGCTCACCGCCCATTTTTGGGGACTACCAGCAAGAGACCCAGTACTTC.

The chain has TRBV6-1 and TRBJ1-2; D uncertain. Per the germline V gene, CDR1 is MNHNS and CDR2 is SASEGT. Trimming shortened V by 4 bases and J by 7 bases, and 13 bases separated the two germline ends. This CDR3 contains 13 residues. The CDR3 region has the DNA TGTGCCAGCAGTGCCTCCGATGAAGGTGGCTACACCTTC. This translates into CASSASDEGGYTF.

On this clonotype: The junction and the germline gene differ at one end; a read error may be behind it. The DNA of the CDR3 is TGTGCCAGCTCCCTGGAGGCCGGACAGGGGGCCTATGACTACACCTTC. This translates into CASSLEAGQGAYDYTF. This sequence joins TRBV18 and TRBJ1-2, with TRBD1 matching 11 bases. This CDR3 is built from 16 residues. Per the germline V gene, CDR1 is KGHSH and CDR2 is LQKENI.

This chain joins TRBV29-1 and TRBJ2-3; a possible D gene is TRBD1 (6 bases). CDR1 is SQVTM, CDR2 ANQGSEA, per germline. This CDR3 comprises 14 residues. V was pared by 4 bases and J by 1 base, with 12 bases between. CDR3: CSVVLPGGTDTQYF. The CDR3 coding sequence is TGCAGCGTTGTGTTGCCAGGGGGCACAGATACGCAGTATTTT.

This clonotype was counted a few times. This chain links TRBV7-2 with TRBJ1-5, with 9 bases lining up with TRBD1. The V gene end was trimmed by 3 bases and the J gene end by 0 bases; junction bases not matched to a gene: 3. Per the germline V gene, CDR1 is SGHTA and CDR2 is FQGNSA. The CDR3 length is 16 residues. CDR3 DNA sequence: TGTGCCAGCAGCTTGGACAGGGGCAATAGCAATCAGCCCCAGCATTTT. Protein: CASSLDRGNSNQPQHF. Supplemented by reference TRBV7-2 and TRBJ1-5, the full variable domain reads GAGVSQSPSNKVTEKGKDVELRCDPISGHTALYWYRQSLGQGLEFLIYFQGNSAPDKSGLPSDRFSAERTGGSVSTLTIQRTQQEDSAVYLCASSLDRGNSNQPQHFGDGTRLSIL.

The sample holds a few counts of this clonotype. This chain links TRBV28 with TRBJ2-5; 11 bases match TRBD1. The germline gives CDR1 MDHEN, CDR2 SYDVKM. The CDR3 length is 17 residues. Losses at the gene ends were 5 bases for V and 5 bases for J; bases not matched to a gene: 13. CDR3 coding DNA: TGTGCCAGCAGTCTGATCCTGGCAGGACAGGGGGCGGAGACCCAGTACTTC. It is translated as CASSLILAGQGAETQYF.